This TCR beta chain was retrieved from a study of blood T cell repertoires in COVID-19. V lost 5 bases to trimming and J lost 7 bases; unmatched junction nucleotides: 11. Looked up from germline, CDR1 is LGHDT and CDR2 is YNNKEL (reference sequence). The CDR3 is made up of 16 amino acids. Clones were read by immunoSEQ multiplex PCR, and TCRdb kept only the in-frame ones, dropping some. The table has approximately 160,000 clones, around 86% seen once. The chain is built from TRBV3-1 (or the pseudogene TRBV3-2) and TRBJ2-3; 11 nucleotides align to TRBD1. This sequence originates from a man aged 55 to 69 with COVID-19, enrolled during active disease. Sequencing used peripheral blood. The CDR3 DNA follows: TGTGCCAGCAGCAGACCCGGGACAGGGGGTGGGAATACGCAGTATTTT. Protein sequence: CASSRPGTGGGNTQYF.